The rows below give T cell receptor beta chains drawn from one sample of a study of T cell changes during pregnancy in multiple sclerosis. Libraries were prepared by immunoSEQ multiplex PCR; TCRdb keeps only in-frame clonotypes and omits some of them. Of about 60,000 clones in the sample, roughly nine tenths were seen once. Specimen: CD4+ T cells from peripheral blood mononuclear cells, collected in the first trimester of pregnancy. These TCRs come from a female donor with multiple sclerosis, enrolled in a pregnancy study. Both conserved end residues are part of each CDR3. D genes are given only for firm matches. The size entry is marked missing in some rows and otherwise reads once, few, many or a size class.

D gene: NA; J gene: TRBJ1-5; V gene: TRBV18; clone size: NA; CDR3 protein: CASSPGGGNQPQHF; CDR3 DNA: TGTGCCAGCTCACCAGGGGGGGGCAATCAGCCCCAGCATTTT
D gene: NA; J gene: TRBJ2-7; V gene: TRBV6-1; clone size: NA; CDR3 protein: CASVQTTLSYEQYF; CDR3 DNA: TGTGCCAGCGTCCAGACAACCCTCTCCTACGAGCAGTACTTC
D gene: NA; J gene: TRBJ1-3; V gene: TRBV5-1; clone size: NA; CDR3 protein: CASSLARGAAGNTIYF; CDR3 DNA: TGCGCCAGCAGCTTGGCTCGGGGGGCAGCTGGAAACACCATATATTTT
D gene: TRBD1; J gene: TRBJ1-6; V gene: TRBV12-5; clone size: NA; CDR3 protein: CASGTDNSPLHF; CDR3 DNA: TGTGCTAGCGGGACAGATAATTCACCCCTCCACTTT
D gene: NA; J gene: TRBJ1-1; V gene: TRBV6-4; clone size: NA; CDR3 protein: CASSVAVNTEAFF; CDR3 DNA: TGTGCCAGCAGTGTAGCTGTGAACACTGAAGCTTTCTTT
D gene: NA; J gene: TRBJ1-5; V gene: TRBV6-5; clone size: NA; CDR3 protein: CASSSGKSNQPQHF; CDR3 DNA: TGTGCCAGCAGTTCAGGGAAGAGCAATCAGCCCCAGCATTTT
D gene: TRBD2; J gene: TRBJ2-5; V gene: TRBV5-6; clone size: NA; CDR3 protein: CASSLGPQRGAQTQYF; CDR3 DNA: TGTGCCAGCAGCTTGGGCCCCCAGCGGGGGGCTCAGACCCAGTACTTC
D gene: NA; J gene: TRBJ2-1; V gene: TRBV7-6; clone size: NA; CDR3 protein: CASRPGKTYNEQFF; CDR3 DNA: TGTGCCAGCCGGCCGGGGAAAACCTACAATGAGCAGTTCTTC
D gene: TRBD1; J gene: TRBJ2-4; V gene: TRBV4-3; clone size: NA; CDR3 protein: CASSQGETGGLAKNIQYF; CDR3 DNA: TGCGCCAGCAGCCAAGGGGAGACAGGGGGACTAGCCAAAAACATTCAGTACTTC
D gene: TRBD1; J gene: TRBJ2-5; V gene: TRBV5-4; clone size: NA; CDR3 protein: CASSPRTGGPPVAQYF; CDR3 DNA: TGTGCCAGCAGCCCGAGGACAGGGGGGCCACCTGTGGCCCAGTACTTC
D gene: NA; J gene: TRBJ1-2; V gene: TRBV6-6; clone size: NA; CDR3 protein: CASTNGRYGYTF; CDR3 DNA: TGTGCCAGCACCAACGGGAGATATGGCTACACCTTC
D gene: TRBD1; J gene: TRBJ2-6; V gene: TRBV5-1; clone size: NA; CDR3 protein: CASSLAGQGALRSGANVLTF; CDR3 DNA: TGCGCCAGCAGCTTGGCGGGACAGGGGGCGCTAAGGTCTGGGGCCAACGTCCTGACTTTC
D gene: TRBD2; J gene: TRBJ2-3; V gene: TRBV19; clone size: NA; CDR3 protein: CASSKWGGTDTQYF; CDR3 DNA: TGTGCCAGTAGTAAATGGGGGGGGACAGATACGCAGTATTTT
D gene: NA; J gene: TRBJ2-7; V gene: TRBV4-2; clone size: NA; CDR3 protein: CASNSLTGSSYEQYF; CDR3 DNA: TGTGCCAGCAACTCTCTAACCGGGAGCTCCTACGAGCAGTACTTC
D gene: NA; J gene: TRBJ2-3; V gene: TRBV6-6; clone size: once; CDR3 protein: CASSFRGGTDTQYF; CDR3 DNA: TGTGCCAGCAGTTTCAGGGGTGGCACAGATACGCAGTATTTT
D gene: NA; J gene: TRBJ2-1; V gene: TRBV7-9; clone size: once; CDR3 protein: CASSLEGRGQFF; CDR3 DNA: TGTGCCAGCAGCTTAGAAGGCAGGGGGCAGTTCTTC
D gene: TRBD1; J gene: TRBJ1-4; V gene: TRBV15; clone size: NA; CDR3 protein: CATSRETGTGEKLFF; CDR3 DNA: TGTGCCACCAGCAGAGAGACAGGGACGGGAGAAAAACTGTTTTTT
D gene: TRBD1; J gene: TRBJ1-1; V gene: TRBV11-1; clone size: NA; CDR3 protein: CASSRDRGYGTEAFF; CDR3 DNA: TGTGCCAGCAGCCGGGACAGGGGGTACGGCACTGAAGCTTTCTTT
D gene: NA; J gene: TRBJ1-2; V gene: TRBV20-1; clone size: NA; CDR3 protein: CSATGFPGYTF; CDR3 DNA: TGCAGTGCTACAGGGTTCCCTGGCTACACCTTC
D gene: NA; J gene: TRBJ2-3; V gene: TRBV4-3; clone size: NA; CDR3 protein: CASSQGGGAPDTQYF; CDR3 DNA: TGCGCCAGCAGCCAAGGTGGGGGGGCCCCAGATACGCAGTATTTT
D gene: NA; J gene: TRBJ2-5; V gene: TRBV15; clone size: NA; CDR3 protein: CATSRDLAGSEETQYF; CDR3 DNA: TGTGCCACCAGCAGAGATCTCGCAGGGTCGGAAGAGACCCAGTACTTC
D gene: NA; J gene: TRBJ1-6; V gene: TRBV19; clone size: NA; CDR3 protein: CASSITGTPDNSPLHF; CDR3 DNA: TGTGCCAGTAGCATAACCGGGACACCGGATAATTCACCCCTCCACTTT
D gene: NA; J gene: TRBJ1-6; V gene: TRBV7-3; clone size: once; CDR3 protein: CASSLRALNSPLHF; CDR3 DNA: TGTGCCAGCAGCTTAAGGGCCCTGAATTCACCCCTCCACTTT
D gene: NA; J gene: TRBJ2-2; V gene: TRBV10-3; clone size: NA; CDR3 protein: CAISESGRTGELFF; CDR3 DNA: TGTGCCATCAGTGAGTCGGGGCGGACCGGGGAGCTGTTTTTT
D gene: TRBD1; J gene: TRBJ2-7; V gene: TRBV10-1; clone size: few; CDR3 protein: CASSEPTGSHEQYF; CDR3 DNA: TGCGCCAGCAGTGAGCCGACAGGGTCCCACGAGCAGTACTTC
D gene: NA; J gene: TRBJ1-6; V gene: TRBV28; clone size: NA; CDR3 protein: CASSLEVGGPPLHF; CDR3 DNA: TGTGCCAGCAGTTTAGAGGTAGGGGGACCCCCCCTCCACTTT
D gene: TRBD1; J gene: TRBJ2-5; V gene: TRBV7-3; clone size: NA; CDR3 protein: CASSRQGPRETQYF; CDR3 DNA: TGTGCCAGCAGCAGACAGGGGCCGCGGGAGACCCAGTACTTC
D gene: NA; J gene: TRBJ1-5; V gene: TRBV5-5; clone size: NA; CDR3 protein: CASSPALRGTDQPQHF; CDR3 DNA: TGTGCCAGCAGCCCGGCCCTGCGGGGTACCGATCAGCCCCAGCATTTT
D gene: TRBD2; J gene: TRBJ2-2; V gene: TRBV7-9; clone size: NA; CDR3 protein: CASSFVLAGGVGELFF; CDR3 DNA: TGTGCCAGCAGCTTTGTACTAGCGGGGGGCGTCGGGGAGCTGTTTTTT
D gene: TRBD2; J gene: TRBJ2-3; V gene: TRBV5-4; clone size: NA; CDR3 protein: CASSLSTSDFTQYF; CDR3 DNA: TGTGCCAGCAGCTTGTCGACTAGCGATTTTACGCAGTATTTT
D gene: NA; J gene: TRBJ1-6; V gene: TRBV6-1; clone size: NA; CDR3 protein: CASAGRSLNSPLHF; CDR3 DNA: TGTGCCAGCGCGGGCCGTTCACTTAATTCACCCCTCCACTTT
D gene: NA; J gene: TRBJ1-1; V gene: TRBV2; clone size: once; CDR3 protein: CASSPPQGLGNTEAFF; CDR3 DNA: TGTGCCAGCAGCCCCCCCCAGGGGTTGGGGAACACTGAAGCTTTCTTT
D gene: TRBD1; J gene: TRBJ1-4; V gene: TRBV5-6; clone size: NA; CDR3 protein: CASSLGTGARGEKLFF; CDR3 DNA: TGTGCCAGCAGCTTGGGGACAGGGGCAAGGGGTGAAAAACTGTTTTTT
D gene: TRBD2; J gene: TRBJ2-5; V gene: TRBV7-3; clone size: once; CDR3 protein: CASSPTSGGGQETQYF; CDR3 DNA: TGTGCCAGCAGCCCAACTAGCGGGGGCGGGCAAGAGACCCAGTACTTC
D gene: TRBD2; J gene: TRBJ2-5; V gene: TRBV7-4; clone size: NA; CDR3 protein: CASSPTSGEETQYF; CDR3 DNA: TGTGCCAGCAGCCCGACTAGCGGGGAAGAGACCCAGTACTTC
D gene: NA; J gene: TRBJ1-1; V gene: TRBV25-1; clone size: few; CDR3 protein: CATVMNTEAFF; CDR3 DNA: TGTGCCACCGTTATGAACACTGAAGCTTTCTTT
D gene: TRBD2; J gene: TRBJ2-3; V gene: TRBV5-1; clone size: NA; CDR3 protein: CASSLALAGSTDTQYF; CDR3 DNA: TGCGCCAGCAGCTTGGCCTTAGCGGGTAGCACAGATACGCAGTATTTT
D gene: NA; J gene: TRBJ1-3; V gene: TRBV12-5; clone size: NA; CDR3 protein: CASEGRGKSGNTIYF; CDR3 DNA: TGTGCTAGTGAGGGGCGTGGGAAGTCTGGAAACACCATATATTTT
D gene: TRBD2; J gene: TRBJ2-3; V gene: TRBV9; clone size: few; CDR3 protein: CASSPREGSADTQYF; CDR3 DNA: TGTGCCAGCAGCCCACGGGAGGGGTCCGCAGATACGCAGTATTTT
D gene: NA; J gene: TRBJ2-7; V gene: TRBV2; clone size: NA; CDR3 protein: CASIYGAGPYEQYF; CDR3 DNA: TGTGCCAGCATATACGGAGCGGGCCCCTACGAGCAGTACTTC
D gene: TRBD2; J gene: TRBJ2-5; V gene: TRBV4-1; clone size: NA; CDR3 protein: CASSHVQGLAGPGTQYF; CDR3 DNA: TGCGCCAGCAGCCATGTCCAGGGACTAGCGGGCCCTGGGACCCAGTACTTC
D gene: NA; J gene: TRBJ1-3; V gene: TRBV7-8; clone size: once; CDR3 protein: CASSTDPGNTIYF; CDR3 DNA: TGTGCCAGCAGCACAGACCCCGGAAACACCATATATTTT